A selection of T cell receptor beta chains follows, all from one sample in a study of regulatory T cells in long-lasting Graves disease. TCRdb ran MiXCR on the multiplex PCR reads and lists one entry per CDR3 protein. Of some 490,000 distinct CDR3 sequences listed, about 11% are singletons. This sample also belongs to another study, concerning T cells in Graves' hyperthyroidism and ophthalmopathy.

Sequencing was performed on peripheral blood mononuclear cells (PBMCs), taken at new diagnosis, from a patient treated with antithyroid drugs. These receptors were collected from a woman in her 30s with Graves disease. CDR3s include the opening cysteine and the closing phenylalanine or tryptophan.

V	J	CDR3
TRBV24-1	TRBJ2-1	CATSDSGVAGPLNEQFF
TRBV9	TRBJ1-4	CASSPGQGALGEKLFF
TRBV28	TRBJ1-2	CASSWTGYGYTF
TRBV7-9	TRBJ1-6	CASGPGQGNSPLHF
TRBV6-1	TRBJ1-5	CASSPIRGTGQPQHF
TRBV2	TRBJ1-2	CASKEEGQRNYGYTF
TRBV2	TRBJ1-3	CASRDRGNTIYF
TRBV4-1	TRBJ2-7	CASSQPGQGSNEQYF
TRBV5-8	TRBJ2-1	CASSSGLAGPTFNEQFF
TRBV6-2/TRBV6-3	TRBJ1-1	CASSYRRADAEAFF
TRBV18	TRBJ1-5	CASSLTDRNQPQHF
TRBV28	TRBJ2-7	CASSLRRVSSYEQYF
TRBV20-1	TRBJ2-6	CSVKGGPGANVLTF
TRBV7-9	TRBJ2-3	CASRSTSGSTDTQYF
TRBV12-3/TRBV12-4	TRBJ2-2	CASSRTVANTGELFF
TRBV28	TRBJ2-6	CASSPGGSNVLTF
TRBV28	TRBJ1-5	CASSDIDIFGNQPQHF
TRBV19	TRBJ1-5	CASTETVYSNQPQHF
TRBV7-9	TRBJ2-7	CASSSRDNYEQYF
TRBV7-6	TRBJ2-3	CASSPRLESTDTQYF
TRBV15	TRBJ2-2	CATRAGGSTGELFF
TRBV20-1	TRBJ2-3	CSAVSYAREVKTDTQYF
TRBV28	TRBJ2-1	CASSLLASNEQFF
TRBV7-2	TRBJ1-2	CASSLAQADYGYTF
TRBV19	TRBJ2-2	CASSIRGDAGELFF
TRBV20-1	TRBJ2-5	CSARGGIAETQYF
TRBV7-7	TRBJ2-7	CASSLGFGEHCTYEQYF
TRBV14	TRBJ1-2	CASSPSSDRGYYGYTF
TRBV11-2	TRBJ2-5	CASSLGLARETQYF
TRBV12-3/TRBV12-4	TRBJ1-2	CASRNTGTEYGYTF
TRBV10-3	TRBJ1-1	CAIKDGRYTEAFF
TRBV24-1	TRBJ2-1	CATSDLSSGPRNEQFF
TRBV13	TRBJ1-1	CASSSRDRRLMNTEAFF
TRBV27	TRBJ1-1	CASSLYYRGANTEAFF
TRBV4-1	TRBJ1-1	CASQFNPRGFRINTEAFF
TRBV13	TRBJ1-4	CASRRGQINEKLFF
TRBV5-6	TRBJ1-1	CASSYWNRLNTEAFF
TRBV11-2	TRBJ2-7	CASSLVLGLAGGPHEQYF
TRBV4-3	TRBJ2-3	CASSQVIGRAEDTQYF
TRBV2	TRBJ2-5	CASSGRQPLGETQYF
TRBV6-1	TRBJ1-2	CASSPSPTLTNYGYTF
TRBV7-8	TRBJ2-5	CASSLKGLAGMAEETQYF
TRBV28	TRBJ1-1	CASRQRQVNTEAFF
TRBV3-1	TRBJ2-1	CASSLRPNGGGLYNEQFF
TRBV3-1	TRBJ2-7	CASSQGAGRGQYF
TRBV20-1	TRBJ1-2	CSATTDGNYGYTF
TRBV20-1	TRBJ2-1	CSGLSVTHYNEQFF
TRBV11-2	TRBJ2-3	CASSHIRAASGRIDTQYF
TRBV12-3/TRBV12-4	TRBJ1-2	CASRRTLGYGYTF
TRBV11-2	TRBJ2-7	CASSRQGVASYEQYF
TRBV24-1	TRBJ2-7	CATSEAGDSIYEQYF
TRBV11-3	TRBJ2-3	CASSPTGPPNQQYF
TRBV6-1	TRBJ1-3	CASQPGTTFWSGNTIYF
TRBV20-1	TRBJ2-2	CSASKGSDTGELFF
TRBV29-1	TRBJ2-1	CSVEFLDGSSYNEQFF
TRBV20-1	TRBJ2-1	CSASSPGNEQFF
TRBV20-1	TRBJ2-3	CSASNLRTDTQYF
TRBV11-3	TRBJ1-6	CASTASGTGNSPLHF
TRBV20-1	TRBJ2-7	CSAIGNQGTYEQYF
TRBV19	TRBJ2-1	CASRRDRGHSNEQFF